This is a list of T cell receptor beta chains from one sample in a study of tumor-infiltrating lymphocytes in localized non-small cell lung cancer. Clones were read by immunoSEQ multiplex PCR, and TCRdb kept only the in-frame ones, dropping some. The sample consists of under 8,000 clones, 74% of them appearing once. The material sequenced was uninvolved lung tissue not adjacent to the tumor. The receptors shown here come from a human donor with non-small cell lung cancer. Both conserved end residues are part of each CDR3. Each record gives: V gene, D gene, J gene, clone size, CDR3 length, CDR3 protein, CDR3 DNA. The D gene is left open where the match is weak. Only some rows state a clone size, as once, few, many or a class for expanded clones.

TRBV6-4	TRBD2	TRBJ2-2	NA	15	CASSDSSGSTGELFF	TGTGCCAGCAGTGACTCTAGCGGGAGCACCGGGGAGCTGTTTTTT
TRBV6-9	NA	TRBJ2-7	few	16	CASRGGDLHYSYEQYF	TGTGCCAGCAGAGGGGGGGACCTCCACTATTCCTACGAGCAGTACTTC
TRBV2	NA	TRBJ1-2	NA	12	CASSEWSGGYTF	TGTGCCAGCAGTGAATGGTCTGGGGGCTACACCTTC
TRBV29-1	TRBD1	TRBJ2-2	NA	15	CSVEGPGQGHRELFF	TGCAGCGTTGAAGGCCCTGGACAGGGACACCGGGAGCTGTTTTTT
TRBV7-9	TRBD1	TRBJ2-2	few	15	CASSHPGTVIGELFF	TGTGCCAGCAGCCACCCCGGGACAGTCATCGGGGAGCTGTTTTTT
TRBV4-3	NA	TRBJ1-3	NA	16	CASSQDDDGTGNTIYF	TGCGCCAGCAGCCAAGATGACGACGGGACTGGAAACACCATATATTTT
TRBV19	TRBD1	TRBJ2-6	NA	15	CASHRGPSGANVLTF	TGTGCCAGCCACAGGGGGCCCTCTGGGGCCAACGTCCTGACTTTC
TRBV30	TRBD2	TRBJ2-5	once	15	CAWSDTSGKYETQYF	TGTGCCTGGAGTGACACTAGCGGGAAATATGAGACCCAGTACTTC
TRBV11-3	TRBD1	TRBJ1-2	few	14	CASSRRTGNYGYTF	TGTGCCAGCAGCCGGAGGACAGGGAACTATGGCTACACCTTC
TRBV4-2	NA	TRBJ1-2	NA	15	CASSQDSGGIGGYTF	TGTGCCAGCAGCCAAGATTCGGGGGGTATAGGCGGCTACACCTTC
TRBV7-2	NA	TRBJ2-5	NA	15	CASSVRAGTGETQYF	TGTGCCAGCAGCGTCCGGGCCGGAACAGGGGAGACCCAGTACTTC
TRBV2	NA	TRBJ1-1	NA	12	CASKVLNTEAFF	TGTGCCAGCAAGGTTCTTAACACTGAAGCTTTCTTT
TRBV5-1	TRBD1	TRBJ2-3	once	15	CASSSLTGGADTQYF	TGCGCCAGCAGCTCCTTGACAGGGGGGGCAGATACGCAGTATTTT
TRBV7-3	TRBD2	TRBJ2-7	NA	17	CASSLGIAGGISYEQYF	TGTGCCAGCAGCCTAGGGATAGCGGGAGGTATCTCCTACGAGCAGTACTTC
TRBV29-1	NA	TRBJ1-1	few	12	CSVRRGGTEAFF	TGCAGCGTGCGACGGGGAGGGACTGAAGCTTTCTTT
TRBV5-1	TRBD2	TRBJ2-7	NA	15	CASSSREEGSYEQYF	TGCGCCAGCAGCTCCCGGGAGGAGGGGTCCTACGAGCAGTACTTC
TRBV5-1	TRBD2	TRBJ2-5	few	15	CASGLAGVGGETQYF	TGCGCCAGCGGACTAGCGGGAGTTGGTGGAGAGACCCAGTACTTC
TRBV30	NA	TRBJ1-5	NA	13	CAWSLGGDQPQHF	TGTGCCTGGAGTCTCGGAGGGGATCAGCCCCAGCATTTT
TRBV27	NA	TRBJ2-7	NA	14	CASSLTSTLNEQYF	TGTGCCAGCAGTTTAACTAGCACATTGAACGAGCAGTACTTC
TRBV6-1	NA	TRBJ1-5	NA	12	CASRDSNQPQHF	TGTGCCAGCAGGGATAGCAATCAGCCCCAGCATTTT
TRBV6-1	TRBD2	TRBJ2-7	NA	15	CASSEVGLAAYEQYF	TGTGCCAGCAGTGAAGTTGGACTAGCGGCCTACGAGCAGTACTTC
TRBV20-1	NA	TRBJ1-1	NA	11	CSAQRPGEAFF	TGCAGTGCTCAACGACCTGGTGAAGCTTTCTTT
TRBV30	NA	TRBJ1-3	NA	14	CAWSGVSQSNTIYF	TGTGCCTGGAGCGGCGTCAGCCAGTCAAACACCATATATTTT
TRBV7-2	TRBD1	TRBJ1-2	NA	15	CASSQGQGLSEGYTF	TGTGCCAGCAGCCAGGGACAGGGACTGTCTGAGGGCTACACCTTC
TRBV5-5	NA	TRBJ1-5	NA	14	CASSLTVRNQPQHF	TGTGCCAGCAGCCTGACAGTCCGCAATCAGCCCCAGCATTTT
TRBV6-5	TRBD1	TRBJ2-2	NA	16	CASSYWGTANTGELFF	TGTGCCAGCAGTTACTGGGGGACAGCGAACACCGGGGAGCTGTTTTTT
TRBV7-2	TRBD2	TRBJ2-7	few	14	CASSSGTSGLEQYF	TGTGCCAGCAGCAGCGGGACTAGCGGTCTCGAGCAGTACTTC
TRBV16	NA	TRBJ2-2	NA	15	CASSQSDTYTGELFF	TGTGCCAGCAGCCAATCGGACACCTACACCGGGGAGCTGTTTTTT
TRBV5-4	TRBD2	TRBJ2-1	few	19	CASSLASRAGSTGYNEQFF	TGTGCCAGCAGCTTGGCCTCCCGAGCGGGATCAACGGGCTACAATGAGCAGTTCTTC
TRBV7-8	NA	TRBJ1-2	few	15	CASSLDRSMDGGYTF	TGTGCCAGCAGCTTAGACAGGTCAATGGACGGGGGCTACACCTTC
TRBV28	NA	TRBJ2-5	NA	14	CASIAGQSGETQYF	TGTGCCAGCATCGCCGGACAGTCGGGGGAGACCCAGTACTTC
TRBV7-9	NA	TRBJ1-2	NA	14	CASSLRGGNYGYTF	TGTGCCAGCAGCCTCCGGGGGGGTAACTATGGCTACACCTTC
TRBV7-2	TRBD2	TRBJ2-1	few	21	CASSLAVGTGLAGRHNNEQFF	TGTGCCAGCAGCTTAGCTGTTGGGACCGGACTAGCGGGGAGACACAACAATGAGCAGTTCTTC
TRBV13	TRBD1	TRBJ2-7	NA	17	CASSLPGTGGAGNEQYF	TGTGCCAGCAGCTTACCCGGGACAGGGGGCGCGGGGAACGAGCAGTACTTC
TRBV7-9	TRBD2	TRBJ2-5	NA	13	CASLASGSETQYF	TGTGCCAGCCTGGCTAGCGGGAGTGAGACCCAGTACTTC
TRBV6-1	NA	TRBJ1-4	NA	18	CASSEAVRGSATNEKLFF	TGTGCCAGCAGTGAAGCGGTGCGGGGCAGCGCAACTAATGAAAAACTGTTTTTT
TRBV19	TRBD1	TRBJ1-2	NA	14	CASSTDRVIYGYTF	TGTGCCAGTAGTACGGACAGGGTGATCTATGGCTACACCTTC
TRBV30	TRBD1	TRBJ1-1	few	13	CAYHRGINTEAFF	TGTGCCTATCACAGGGGGATTAACACTGAAGCTTTCTTT
TRBV6-6	NA	TRBJ2-2	NA	14	CASSRVESTGELFF	TGTGCCAGCAGCCGTGTCGAGAGCACCGGGGAGCTGTTTTTT
TRBV19	NA	TRBJ2-7	NA	12	CAARGVDYEQYF	TGTGCCGCCAGGGGGGTAGACTACGAGCAGTACTTC
TRBV19	TRBD2	TRBJ2-3	NA	16	CASRSTSGRALDTQYF	TGTGCCAGTAGATCAACTAGCGGGAGGGCCCTGGATACGCAGTATTTT
TRBV6-6	NA	TRBJ1-5	few	16	CASSPASTVSNQPQHF	TGTGCCAGCAGTCCTGCCTCGACGGTTAGCAATCAGCCCCAGCATTTT